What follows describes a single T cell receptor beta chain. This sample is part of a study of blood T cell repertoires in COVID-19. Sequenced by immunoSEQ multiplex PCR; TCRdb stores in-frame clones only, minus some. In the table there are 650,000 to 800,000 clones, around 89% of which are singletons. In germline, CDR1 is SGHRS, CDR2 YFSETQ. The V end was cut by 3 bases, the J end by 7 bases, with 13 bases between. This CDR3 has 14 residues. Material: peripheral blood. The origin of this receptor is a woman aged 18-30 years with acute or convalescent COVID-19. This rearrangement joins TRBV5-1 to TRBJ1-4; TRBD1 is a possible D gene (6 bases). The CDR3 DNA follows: TGCGCCAGCAGCTCAGGGGCGCAGCGTGAAAAACTGTTTTTT. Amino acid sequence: CASSSGAQREKLFF.